The 23 T cell receptor beta chains below all came from one sample that was sequenced in a study of cytomegalovirus exposure and HLA in healthy donors. Amplification used 60 Vbeta primers and 13 Jbeta primers. Only in-frame clones appear in the TCRdb table, and some are missing; sequencing was by immunoSEQ multiplex PCR. The sample yields approximately 250,000 clones, 70% to 90% seen once. Sequencing was done on a sample of PBMCs. The receptors were sampled from a girl aged 2-15 years in good health and CMV-seronegative.

This clone was seen only once. V gene TRBV4-2 combines with J gene TRBJ2-7, with 9 bases lining up with TRBD2. The germline CDR1 and CDR2 sequences are LGHNA and YNFKEQ. Trimming cost V 2 bases and J 0 bases; bases outside gene matches: 11. The CDR3 is made up of 18 amino acids. The CDR3 DNA is TGTGCCAGCAGCCAATATCCTGCGAGCGGGGGGCCCTCCTACGAGCAGTACTTC. Residues: CASSQYPASGGPSYEQYF.

The gene calls are TRBV5-1 and TRBJ2-3, with D tentatively TRBD2 (6 bases). V lost 0 bases and J lost 5, with 13 bases in between. Looked up from germline, CDR1 is SGHRS and CDR2 is YFSETQ. CDR3 length: 15 residues. This chain's CDR3 is CASSLVSLGGDTQYF. The CDR3 nucleotides read TGCGCCAGCAGCTTGGTCTCATTGGGGGGAGATACGCAGTATTTT.

The chain is built from TRBV7-3 and TRBJ2-1; 9 nucleotides align to TRBD2. Germline V CDR1 and CDR2: SGHTA, FQGTGA. V lost 1 base to trimming and J lost 0 bases; unmatched junction nucleotides: 22. CDR3 length: 23 amino acids. The CDR3 loop is CASSLRALQLLAGVQSSYNEQFF. The CDR3 coding sequence is TGTGCCAGCAGCTTAAGGGCCCTCCAGTTGTTAGCGGGGGTACAGAGCTCCTACAATGAGCAGTTCTTC. The variable domain in full, completed from reference TRBV7-3 and TRBJ2-1, reads GAGVSQTPSNKVTEKGKYVELRCDPISGHTALYWYRQSLGQGPEFLIYFQGTGAADDSGLPNDRFFAVRPEGSVSTLKIQRTERGDSAVYLCASSLRALQLLAGVQSSYNEQFFGPGTRLTVL.

This clone was seen only a few times. CDR3 nucleotides: TGTGCCAGCAAGGAACAGGGCGGTGGCGAGCAGTACTTC. Translation: CASKEQGGGEQYF. The V gene is TRBV6-1, the J gene TRBJ2-7, with D possibly being TRBD1 (6 bases). Germline V CDR1 and CDR2: MNHNS, SASEGT. V was cut by 7 bases and J by 6 bases, with 16 bases left in between. CDR3 length: 13 residues.

The chain combines TRBV18 with TRBJ1-4, with TRBD1 matching 9 bases. The CDR3 runs to 16 residues. The V gene's germline CDR1 is KGHSH and CDR2 LQKENI. The V gene end was trimmed by 1 base and the J gene end by 3 bases; junction bases not matched to a gene: 3. The CDR3 DNA reads as TGTGCCAGCTCACCACAACAGGGGGCCCCTAATGAAAAACTGTTTTTT. Translated: CASSPQQGAPNEKLFF.

The chain links TRBV11-2 to TRBJ2-7; D is perhaps TRBD2 (5 bases). This CDR3 has 14 residues. The V end was cut by 3 bases, the J end by 6 bases, with 15 bases between. Germline V gene lookup returns CDR1 SGHAT and CDR2 FQNNGV. The DNA for the CDR3 is TGTGCCAGCAGCTTTACCTTAGCGAGTCCCGAGCAGTACTTC. It yields the protein CASSFTLASPEQYF.

The genes are TRBV27 and TRBJ1-6; no clear D. The germline CDR1 and CDR2 sequences are MNHEY and SMNVEV (reference sequence). The CDR3 covers 14 residues. Trimming cost V 3 bases and J 7 bases, with 10 bases left between them. CDR3 nucleotides: TGTGCCAGCAGTTTGGGTAGCGGGAATTCACCCCTCCACTTT. Its protein product is CASSLGSGNSPLHF.

This chain links TRBV11-2 with TRBJ2-1, with D possibly matching TRBD2 (6 bases). V was trimmed by 5 bases and J by 0 bases, leaving 11 bases between them. Germline lookup yields CDR1 SGHAT and CDR2 FQNNGV. This CDR3 has 15 amino acids. CDR3 amino acids: CASSPSASSYNEQFF. CDR3 coding DNA: TGTGCCAGCAGCCCTAGCGCCAGCTCCTACAATGAGCAGTTCTTC.

On this clone itself: At one end the junction does not follow the germline gene, possibly because of a read error. CDR3 nucleotide sequence: TGTGCCAGCAGCTTGGGCCGGAATGGGCAGTTCTTC. This sequence encodes CASSLGRNGQFF. This chain links TRBV7-8 with TRBJ2-1; no clear D gene. The CDR3 runs to 12 residues. Per germline, CDR1 SGHVS and CDR2 FQNEAQ.

The chain carries TRBV5-4 and TRBJ2-5; D unresolved. Germline CDR1 SGHNT, CDR2 YYREEE (reference sequence). V shed 5 bases and J shed 5 bases, with 13 bases lying between them. The CDR3 is 13 amino acids. CDR3 sequence reads: CASSFSRRETQYF. The DNA of the CDR3 is TGTGCCAGCAGTTTCTCTCGGCGGGAGACCCAGTACTTC.

The table lists this clone with a few counts. This chain joins TRBV7-9 and TRBJ1-1; no clear D. V gave up 5 bases and J gave up 2 bases, with 12 bases separating them. Germline CDR1 is SEHNR and CDR2 is FQNEAQ (reference sequence). The CDR3 has 14 residues. The CDR3 protein is CASSPPRGNTEAFF. The CDR3 coding sequence is TGTGCCAGCAGCCCACCTCGGGGAAACACTGAAGCTTTCTTT.

The rearrangement joins TRBV18 to TRBJ1-4; 7 positions match TRBD1. The germline V gene has CDR1 KGHSH and CDR2 LQKENI. The length of the CDR3 is 17 residues. The V segment lost 3 bases and the J segment 7 bases; nucleotides outside the gene matches: 14. The CDR3 is CASSPRTGGKRGEKLFF. The CDR3 nucleotides read TGTGCCAGCTCACCCCGGACAGGCGGCAAGAGAGGTGAAAAACTGTTTTTT. Supplemented by reference TRBV18 and TRBJ1-4, the full variable domain reads NAGVMQNPRHLVRRRGQEARLRCSPMKGHSHVYWYRQLPEEGLKFMVYLQKENIIDESGMPKERFSAEFPKEGPSILRIQQVVRGDSAAYFCASSPRTGGKRGEKLFFGSGTQLSVL.

The chain has TRBV19 and TRBJ2-5, with D possibly being TRBD1 (6 bases). CDR1 is LNHDA, CDR2 SQIVND, per germline (reference sequence). This CDR3 comprises 18 residues. Between the trimmed V and J ends, which lost 3 bases and 5 bases, there was a span of 25 bases. In nucleotides, the CDR3 is TGTGCCAGTAGTATCGGACCTAAAACAGGGCTGGCGGGCGAGACCCAGTACTTC. This codes for CASSIGPKTGLAGETQYF.

DNA of the CDR3: TGTGCCAGTAGTATTTCAGGGCAGGAGTATCAGCCCCAGCATTTT. Amino acid sequence: CASSISGQEYQPQHF. The chain has TRBV19 and TRBJ1-5; tentatively, D is TRBD1 (5 bases). This CDR3 contains 15 residues. CDR1 LNHDA and CDR2 SQIVND come from the germline V gene (reference sequence). Trimming took off 3 bases at V and 5 bases at J, with 14 bases between the two ends.

V usage is TRBV25-1 and J usage is TRBJ1-1; no definite D call. Trimming took off 4 bases at V and 7 bases at J, with 10 bases between the two ends. The CDR3 consists of 12 residues. Germline assignment: CDR1 MGHDK and CDR2 SYGVNS. DNA of the CDR3: TGTGCCAGCAGTGCTCCCCGGGGTGAAGCTTTCTTT. As protein: CASSAPRGEAFF.

The V call is TRBV9, the J call TRBJ2-1; D is possibly TRBD2 (6 bases). The CDR3 is 16 residues long. CDR1 SGDLS and CDR2 YYNGEE come from the germline V gene. Trimming left V 0 bases short and J 1 base short, with 11 bases between. The CDR3 nucleotides are TGTGCCAGCAGCGTAGCTGGCAGCGGGTCCTACAATGAGCAGTTCTTC. This gives the protein CASSVAGSGSYNEQFF.

This clone was counted only a few times. The V call is TRBV9, the J call TRBJ2-7, with D possibly being TRBD1 (5 bases). The CDR3 length is 13 residues. Germline V gene sequence: CDR1 SGDLS, CDR2 YYNGEE. V was trimmed by 2 bases and J by 3 bases, leaving 9 bases between them. This CDR3 is CASSVTANYEQYF. In DNA, the CDR3 is TGTGCCAGCAGCGTGACAGCCAACTACGAGCAGTACTTC.

The rearrangement joins TRBV1 to TRBJ2-2; TRBD2, as called in the table, went unchecked against the DNA. TRBV1 is a recognized pseudogene. The CDR3 is made up of 19 amino acids. The CDR3 DNA reads TGCACCAGCAGCCGCCAAAGCCTCTCTGGGGGGGAAAACACCGGGGAGCTGTTTTTT. Translating it yields CTSSRQSLSGGENTGELFF.

The table lists this clone with a count of one. CDR3 DNA sequence: TGTGCCAGCAGCTTACTCGGGGGGAGCTCCTACGAGCAGTACTTC. This gives the protein CASSLLGGSSYEQYF. The J gene is TRBJ2-7, the V gene TRBV7-2, with 7 bases that match TRBD2. The CDR3 has 15 residues. V was clipped by 2 bases and J by 0 bases; unmatched bases: 4. CDR1 is SGHTA, CDR2 FQGNSA, per germline.

This clone was seen a few times. The chain joins TRBV5-4 to TRBJ2-7, with 11 bases aligning to TRBD2. Per germline, CDR1 SGHNT and CDR2 YYREEE (reference sequence). This CDR3 comprises 17 residues. Trimming at V came to 2 bases and at J to 7 bases, leaving 14 bases not matched to a gene. For the CDR3, the DNA is TGTGCCAGCAGCTTTTACACTAGCGGGGGACAGCTTGGTGAGCAGTACTTC. Translation: CASSFYTSGGQLGEQYF.

This clone has just a few counts. The V and J genes are TRBV4-1 and TRBJ2-3, with 9 bases matching TRBD2. The CDR3 consists of 17 residues. J gave up 3 bases and V 4 bases, and 11 bases lay outside the gene matches. CDR1 MGHRA and CDR2 YSYEKL come from the germline V gene. The DNA of the CDR3 is TGCGCCAGCAGCCGCATGGGCCCGGGACTAGCAACAGATACGCAGTATTTT. Its protein product is CASSRMGPGLATDTQYF.

The gene calls are TRBV4-2 and TRBJ2-3; 7 bases fit TRBD1. Per the germline V gene, CDR1 is LGHNA and CDR2 is YNFKEQ. Trimming took 1 base from V and 3 from J; bases not matched to a gene: 1. This CDR3 comprises 14 residues. The CDR3 coding sequence is TGTGCCAGCAGCCAAGCCAGGGGGACAGATACGCAGTATTTT. Its protein product is CASSQARGTDTQYF.

This chain joins TRBV30 and TRBJ1-5; D is perhaps TRBD1 (5 bases). CDR1 is GTSNPN, CDR2 SVGIG, per germline (reference sequence). The CDR3 extends over 15 amino acids. V was shortened by 1 base and J by 0 bases, with 10 bases between the two germline ends. CDR3 DNA sequence: TGTGCCTGGAGTGACAGGTCCTATAGCAATCAGCCCCAGCATTTT. Protein: CAWSDRSYSNQPQHF.